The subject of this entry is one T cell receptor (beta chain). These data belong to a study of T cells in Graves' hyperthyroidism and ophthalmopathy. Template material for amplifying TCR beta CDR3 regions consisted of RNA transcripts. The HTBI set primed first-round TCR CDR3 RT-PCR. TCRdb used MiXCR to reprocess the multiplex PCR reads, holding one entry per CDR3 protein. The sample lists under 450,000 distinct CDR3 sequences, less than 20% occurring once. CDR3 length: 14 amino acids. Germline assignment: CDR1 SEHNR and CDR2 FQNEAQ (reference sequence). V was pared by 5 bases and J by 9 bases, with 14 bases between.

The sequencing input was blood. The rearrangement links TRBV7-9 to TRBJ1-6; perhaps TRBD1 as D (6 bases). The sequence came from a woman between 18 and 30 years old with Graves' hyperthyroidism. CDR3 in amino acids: CASSREQGTSPLHF. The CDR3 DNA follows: TGTGCCAGCAGCCGGGAACAGGGTACTTCACCCCTCCACTTT.